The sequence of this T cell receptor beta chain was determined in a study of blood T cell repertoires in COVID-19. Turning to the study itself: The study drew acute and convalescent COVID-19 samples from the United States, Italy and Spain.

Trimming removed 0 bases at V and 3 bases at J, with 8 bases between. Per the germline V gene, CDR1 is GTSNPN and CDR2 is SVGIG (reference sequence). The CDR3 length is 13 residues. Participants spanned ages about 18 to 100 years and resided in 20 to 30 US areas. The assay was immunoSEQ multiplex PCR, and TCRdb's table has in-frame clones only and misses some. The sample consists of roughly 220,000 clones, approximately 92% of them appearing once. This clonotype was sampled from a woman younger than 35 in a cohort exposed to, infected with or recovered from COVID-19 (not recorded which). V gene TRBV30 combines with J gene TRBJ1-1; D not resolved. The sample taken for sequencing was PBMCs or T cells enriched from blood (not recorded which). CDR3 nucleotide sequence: TGTGCCTGGAGTGTACAAGAGGACACTGAAGCTTTCTTT. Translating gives CAWSVQEDTEAFF.